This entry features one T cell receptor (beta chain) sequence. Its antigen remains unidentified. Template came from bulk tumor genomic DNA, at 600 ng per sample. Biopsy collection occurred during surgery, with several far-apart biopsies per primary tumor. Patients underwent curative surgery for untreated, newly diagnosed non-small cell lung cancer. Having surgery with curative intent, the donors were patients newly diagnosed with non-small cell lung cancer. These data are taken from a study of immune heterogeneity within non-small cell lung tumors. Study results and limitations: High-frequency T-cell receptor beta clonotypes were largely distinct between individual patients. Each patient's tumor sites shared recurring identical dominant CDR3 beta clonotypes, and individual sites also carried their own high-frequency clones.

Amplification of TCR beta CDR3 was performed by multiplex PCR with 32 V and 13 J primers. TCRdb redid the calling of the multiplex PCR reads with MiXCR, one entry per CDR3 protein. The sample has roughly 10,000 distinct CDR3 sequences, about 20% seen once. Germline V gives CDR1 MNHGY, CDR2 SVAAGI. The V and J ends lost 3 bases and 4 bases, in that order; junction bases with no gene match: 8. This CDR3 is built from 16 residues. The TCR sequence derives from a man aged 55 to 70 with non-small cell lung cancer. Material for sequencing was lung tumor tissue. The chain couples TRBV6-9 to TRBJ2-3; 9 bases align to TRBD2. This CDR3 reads CASSYMGASGADTQYF. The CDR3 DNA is TGTGCCAGCAGTTACATGGGGGCTAGCGGGGCAGATACGCAGTATTTT.